This T cell receptor (beta chain) is from a study of CXCR3-negative and CXCR3-positive naive CD8 T cells. The overall study: The TRB read total, some 150 million, broke down to about 1.5 +/- 0.3 million reads per library.

On this clonotype: Antigen unknown.

The CDR3 consists of 13 residues. Germline values: CDR1 MNHEY, CDR2 SVGAGI. Preparation of TRB cDNA libraries relied on 5' RACE carrying UMI labels. TCRdb reprocessed the 5' RACE reads and keeps a single row for each CDR3 protein, giving no DNA. This listing includes about 140,000 distinct CDR3 sequences. Study observations and caveats: Memory cells diverged, while naive CXCR3-positive and CXCR3-negative cells had similar TRBV-TRBJ usage. Diversity was high in both naive subsets and much lower in memory cells. The study found more hydrophobic TRB CDR3s in CXCR3-positive naive cells than in CXCR3-negative naive cells.

The gene calls are TRBV6-5 and TRBJ2-7; absent DNA, TCRdb's TRBD1 call cannot be checked. The origin of this receptor is a human donor in good health. Some clones in this sample may be carry-over from other donors' samples. Sequenced: naive CXCR3+ CD8+ T cells from blood. Regarding subset: CD45RO-CCR7+CD27+CD95- naive CD8+ T cells expressing CXCR3 (TNR3+). CDR3 amino acids: CASSYSPGDEQYF.